This TCR beta chain was captured in a study of CD8 T cells in Susac syndrome. There are 14 residues in the CDR3. Trimming pared 3 bases from V and 0 bases from J, leaving 10 bases between. Germline V gene data show CDR1 as DFQATT and CDR2 as SNEGSKA (reference sequence). cDNA came from approximately 0.5 to 1 ug RNA primed by random hexamers. Amplification of TCR beta CDR3 used immunoSEQ multiplex PCR across 54 Vbeta and 13 Jbeta. TCRdb analysed the immunoSEQ multiplex PCR reads with MiXCR anew, one entry per CDR3 protein. This table has 190,000 or so distinct CDR3 sequences, approximately 95% appearing once.

The sample consisted of CD4+ T cells from PBMCs. The clonotype comes from a human donor with multiple sclerosis. V gene TRBV20-1 combines with J gene TRBJ2-3, with a possible D match to TRBD2 (7 bases). The DNA of the CDR3 is TGCAGTGCTAGGGGGGGGCCAAGCACAGATACGCAGTATTTT. Its protein is CSARGGPSTDTQYF.